The present TCR beta chain was sequenced within a study of blood T cell repertoires in COVID-19. The CDR3 runs 16 residues. From germline, CDR1 is MGHRA and CDR2 YSYEKL. The ends lost 4 bases at V and 3 bases at J; junction bases unmatched: 8. Clones were read by immunoSEQ multiplex PCR, and TCRdb kept only the in-frame ones, dropping some. This sample has fewer than 400,000 clones, with about 85% found just once. This clone was seen just once. This chain uses TRBV4-1 with TRBJ2-5; TRBD2 agrees at 10 bases. The TCR originated in a woman aged 18-30 years with acute or convalescent COVID-19. Material for sequencing was peripheral blood. The CDR3 nucleotides are TGCGCCAGCAGCCCTTCTCCCGGGACTAGCGAAGAGACCCAGTACTTC. Its protein is CASSPSPGTSEETQYF.